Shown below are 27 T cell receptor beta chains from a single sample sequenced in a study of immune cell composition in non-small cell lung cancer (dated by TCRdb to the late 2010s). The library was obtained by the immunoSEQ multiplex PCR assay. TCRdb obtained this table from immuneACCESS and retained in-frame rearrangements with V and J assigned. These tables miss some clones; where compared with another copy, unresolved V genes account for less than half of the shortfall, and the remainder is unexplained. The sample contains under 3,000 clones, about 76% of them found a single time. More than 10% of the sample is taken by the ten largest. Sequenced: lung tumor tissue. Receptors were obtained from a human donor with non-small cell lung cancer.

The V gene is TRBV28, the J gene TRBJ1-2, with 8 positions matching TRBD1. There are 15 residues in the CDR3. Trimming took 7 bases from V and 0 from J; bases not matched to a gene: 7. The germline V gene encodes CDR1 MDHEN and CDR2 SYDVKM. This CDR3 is CASKSGQASNYGYTF. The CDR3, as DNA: TGTGCCAGCAAATCGGGACAGGCCTCTAACTATGGCTACACCTTC.

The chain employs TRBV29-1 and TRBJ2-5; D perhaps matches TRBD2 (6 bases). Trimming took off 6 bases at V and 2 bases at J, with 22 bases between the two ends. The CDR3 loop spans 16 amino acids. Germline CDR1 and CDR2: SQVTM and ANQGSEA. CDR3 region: CSVEGAVGGLQETQYF. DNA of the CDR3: TGCAGCGTCGAGGGTGCGGTGGGAGGTCTGCAAGAGACCCAGTACTTC.

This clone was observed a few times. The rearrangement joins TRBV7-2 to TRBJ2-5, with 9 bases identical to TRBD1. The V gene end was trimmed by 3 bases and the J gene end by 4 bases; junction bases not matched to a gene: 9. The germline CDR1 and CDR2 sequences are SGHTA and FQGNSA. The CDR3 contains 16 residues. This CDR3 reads CASSFRQGGSGETQYF. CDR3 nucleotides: TGTGCCAGCAGCTTCCGACAGGGGGGTTCGGGAGAGACCCAGTACTTC.

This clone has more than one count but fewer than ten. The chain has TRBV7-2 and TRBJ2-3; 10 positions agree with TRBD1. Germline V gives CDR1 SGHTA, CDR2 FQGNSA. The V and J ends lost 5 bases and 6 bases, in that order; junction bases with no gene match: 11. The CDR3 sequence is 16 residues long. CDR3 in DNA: TGTGCCAGCAGCCGAACCCCCGGGACAGGGGCCGATACGCAGTATTTT. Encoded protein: CASSRTPGTGADTQYF.

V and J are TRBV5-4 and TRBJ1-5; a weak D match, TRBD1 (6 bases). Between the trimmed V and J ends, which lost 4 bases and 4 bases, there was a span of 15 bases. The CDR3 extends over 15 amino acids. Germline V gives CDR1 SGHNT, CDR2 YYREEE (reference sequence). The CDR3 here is CASSAQGLGNQPQHF. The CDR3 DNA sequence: TGTGCCAGCAGCGCACAGGGTTTAGGAAATCAGCCCCAGCATTTT.

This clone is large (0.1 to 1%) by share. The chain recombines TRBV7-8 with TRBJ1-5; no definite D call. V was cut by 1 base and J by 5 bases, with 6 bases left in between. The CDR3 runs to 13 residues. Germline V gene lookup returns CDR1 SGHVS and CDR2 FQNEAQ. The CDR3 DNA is TGTGCCAGCAGCTTAGTGGGCGATCAGCCCCAGCATTTT. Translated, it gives CASSLVGDQPQHF.

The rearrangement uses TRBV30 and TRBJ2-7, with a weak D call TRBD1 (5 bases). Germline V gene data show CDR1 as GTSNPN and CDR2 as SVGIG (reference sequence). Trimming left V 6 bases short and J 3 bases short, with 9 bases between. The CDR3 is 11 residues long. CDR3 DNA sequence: TGTGCCTGCGGCCAGGGCTACGAGCAGTACTTC. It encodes CACGQGYEQYF. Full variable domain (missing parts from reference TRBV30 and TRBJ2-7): SQTIHQWPATLVQPVGSPLSLECTVEGTSNPNLYWYRQAAGRGLQLLFYSVGIGQISSEVPQNLSASRPQDRQFILSSKKLLLSDSGFYLCACGQGYEQYFGPGTRLTVT.

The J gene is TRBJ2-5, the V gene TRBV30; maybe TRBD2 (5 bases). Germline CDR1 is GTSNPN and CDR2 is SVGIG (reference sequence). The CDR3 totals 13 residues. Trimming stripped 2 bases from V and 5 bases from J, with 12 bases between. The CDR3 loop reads CAWSLGRRETQYF. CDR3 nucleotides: TGTGCCTGGAGTTTGGGAAGGAGGGAGACCCAGTACTTC.

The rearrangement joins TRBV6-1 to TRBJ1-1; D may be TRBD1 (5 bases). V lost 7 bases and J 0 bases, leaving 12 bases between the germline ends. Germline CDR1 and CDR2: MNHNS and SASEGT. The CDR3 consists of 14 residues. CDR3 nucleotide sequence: TGTGCCAGCACTTGGGGCTCGATGAACACTGAAGCTTTCTTT. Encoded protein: CASTWGSMNTEAFF.

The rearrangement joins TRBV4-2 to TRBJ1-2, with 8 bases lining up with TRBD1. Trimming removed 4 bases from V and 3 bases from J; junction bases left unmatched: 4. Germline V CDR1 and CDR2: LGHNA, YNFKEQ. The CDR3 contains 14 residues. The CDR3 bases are TGTGCCAGCAGCCCCGACAGGGGCGACTATGGCTACACCTTC. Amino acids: CASSPDRGDYGYTF.

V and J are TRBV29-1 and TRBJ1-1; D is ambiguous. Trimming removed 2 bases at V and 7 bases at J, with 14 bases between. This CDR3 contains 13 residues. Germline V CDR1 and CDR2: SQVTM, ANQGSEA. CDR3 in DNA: TGCAGCGTTGAATCCCAGAGCAGGAATGAAGCTTTCTTT. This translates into CSVESQSRNEAFF.

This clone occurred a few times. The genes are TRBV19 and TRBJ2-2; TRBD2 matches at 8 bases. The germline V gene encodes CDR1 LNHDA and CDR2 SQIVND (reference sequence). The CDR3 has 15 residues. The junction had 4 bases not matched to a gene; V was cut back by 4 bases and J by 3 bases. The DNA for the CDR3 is TGTGCCAGTAGTAGCAGCGGGGGTTACACCGGGGAGCTGTTTTTT. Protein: CASSSSGGYTGELFF.

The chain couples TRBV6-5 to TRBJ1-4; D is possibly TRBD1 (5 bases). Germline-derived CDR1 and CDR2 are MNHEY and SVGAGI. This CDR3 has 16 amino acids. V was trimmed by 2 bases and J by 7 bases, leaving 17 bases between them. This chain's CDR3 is CASSYNPGTPREKLFF. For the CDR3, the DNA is TGTGCCAGCAGTTACAACCCTGGGACTCCCCGTGAAAAACTGTTTTTT.

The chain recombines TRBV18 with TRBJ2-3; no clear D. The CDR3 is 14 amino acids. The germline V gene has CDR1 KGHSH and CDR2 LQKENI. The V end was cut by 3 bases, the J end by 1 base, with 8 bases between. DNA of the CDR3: TGTGCCAGCTCACCCCCGGTACGCACAGATACGCAGTATTTT. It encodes CASSPPVRTDTQYF.

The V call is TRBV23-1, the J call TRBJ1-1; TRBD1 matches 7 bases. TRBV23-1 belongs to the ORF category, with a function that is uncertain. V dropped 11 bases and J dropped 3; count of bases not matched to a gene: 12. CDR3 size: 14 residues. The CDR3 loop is CALRRRDRDTEAFF. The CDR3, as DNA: TGCGCCCTCAGGCGACGGGACAGAGACACTGAAGCTTTCTTT.

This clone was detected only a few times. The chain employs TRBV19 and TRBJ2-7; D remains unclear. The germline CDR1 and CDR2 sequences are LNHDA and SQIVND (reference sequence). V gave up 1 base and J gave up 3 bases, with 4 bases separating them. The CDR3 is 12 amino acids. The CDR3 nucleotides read TGTGCCAGTAGTATAGGCGGCTACGAGCAGTACTTC. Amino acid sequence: CASSIGGYEQYF.

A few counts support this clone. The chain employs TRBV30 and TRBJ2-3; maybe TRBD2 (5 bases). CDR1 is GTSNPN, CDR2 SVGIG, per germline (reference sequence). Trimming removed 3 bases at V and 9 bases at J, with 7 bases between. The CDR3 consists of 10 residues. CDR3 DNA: TGTGCCTGGAGGGAGGAAACGCAGTATTTT. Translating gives CAWREETQYF.

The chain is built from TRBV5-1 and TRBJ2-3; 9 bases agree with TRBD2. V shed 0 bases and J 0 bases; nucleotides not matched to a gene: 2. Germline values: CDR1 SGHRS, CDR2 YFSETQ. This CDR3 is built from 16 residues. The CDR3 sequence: CASSLGLAVSTDTQYF. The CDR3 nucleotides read TGCGCCAGCAGCTTGGGACTAGCGGTTAGCACAGATACGCAGTATTTT.

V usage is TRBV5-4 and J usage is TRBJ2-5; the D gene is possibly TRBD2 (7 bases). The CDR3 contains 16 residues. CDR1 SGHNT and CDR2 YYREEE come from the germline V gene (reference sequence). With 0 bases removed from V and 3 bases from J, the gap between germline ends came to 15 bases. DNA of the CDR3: TGTGCCAGCAGCTTGGGGGCGGGGGCCCTCAAAGAGACCCAGTACTTC. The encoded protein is CASSLGAGALKETQYF.

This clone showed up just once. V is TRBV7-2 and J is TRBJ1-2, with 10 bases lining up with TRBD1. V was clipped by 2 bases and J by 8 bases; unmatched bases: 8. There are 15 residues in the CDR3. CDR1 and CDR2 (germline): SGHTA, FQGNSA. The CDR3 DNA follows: TGTGCCAGCAGCTTACCCGGACAGGGGGGGGTGGGCTACACCTTC. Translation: CASSLPGQGGVGYTF. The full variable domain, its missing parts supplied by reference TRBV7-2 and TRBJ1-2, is GAGVSQSPSNKVTEKGKDVELRCDPISGHTALYWYRQSLGQGLEFLIYFQGNSAPDKSGLPSDRFSAERTGGSVSTLTIQRTQQEDSAVYLCASSLPGQGGVGYTFGSGTRLTVV.

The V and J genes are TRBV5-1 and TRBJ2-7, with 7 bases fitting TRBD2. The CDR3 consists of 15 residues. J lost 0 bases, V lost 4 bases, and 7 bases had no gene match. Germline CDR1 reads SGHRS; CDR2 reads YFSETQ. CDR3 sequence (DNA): TGCGCCAGCAGCCCCTCGCGGGGGAGCTCCTACGAGCAGTACTTC. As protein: CASSPSRGSSYEQYF.

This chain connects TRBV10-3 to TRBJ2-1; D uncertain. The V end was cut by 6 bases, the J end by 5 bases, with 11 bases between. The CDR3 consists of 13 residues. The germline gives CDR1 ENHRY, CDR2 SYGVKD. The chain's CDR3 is CAIRVEKNNEQFF. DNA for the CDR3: TGTGCCATCAGGGTAGAAAAGAACAATGAGCAGTTCTTC.

For the CDR3, the DNA is TGTGCCAGCACCCCGACAGCCCTCATGAACACTGAAGCTTTCTTT. The encoded protein is CASTPTALMNTEAFF. The genes are TRBV27 and TRBJ1-1; a possible D gene is TRBD1 (5 bases). The CDR3 extends over 15 amino acids. In germline, CDR1 is MNHEY, CDR2 SMNVEV (reference sequence). Between the trimmed V and J ends, which lost 7 bases and 0 bases, there was a span of 15 bases.

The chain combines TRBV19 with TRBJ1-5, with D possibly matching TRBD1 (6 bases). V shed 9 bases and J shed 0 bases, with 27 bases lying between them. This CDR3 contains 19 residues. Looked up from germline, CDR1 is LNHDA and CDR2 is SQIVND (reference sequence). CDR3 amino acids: CASSVPGQLMDYSNQPQHF. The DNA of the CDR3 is TGTGCCAGCAGCGTTCCGGGACAACTAATGGATTATAGCAATCAGCCCCAGCATTTT.

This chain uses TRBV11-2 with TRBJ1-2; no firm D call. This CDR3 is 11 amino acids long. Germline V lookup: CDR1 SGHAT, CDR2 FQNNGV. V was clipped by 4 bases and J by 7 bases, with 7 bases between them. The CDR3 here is CASSYGFGYTF. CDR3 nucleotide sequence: TGTGCCAGCAGCTACGGGTTTGGCTACACCTTC.

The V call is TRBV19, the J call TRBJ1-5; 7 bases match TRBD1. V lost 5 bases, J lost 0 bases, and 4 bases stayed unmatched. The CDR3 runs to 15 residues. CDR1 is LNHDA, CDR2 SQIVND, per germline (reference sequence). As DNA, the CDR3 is TGTGCCAGTAGTCAGGGGGATTATAGCAATCAGCCCCAGCATTTT. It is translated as CASSQGDYSNQPQHF. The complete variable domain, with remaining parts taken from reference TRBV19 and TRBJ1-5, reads DGGITQSPKYLFRKEGQNVTLSCEQNLNHDAMYWYRQDPGQGLRLIYYSQIVNDFQKGDIAEGYSVSREKKESFPLTVTSAQKNPTAFYLCASSQGDYSNQPQHFGDGTRLSIL.

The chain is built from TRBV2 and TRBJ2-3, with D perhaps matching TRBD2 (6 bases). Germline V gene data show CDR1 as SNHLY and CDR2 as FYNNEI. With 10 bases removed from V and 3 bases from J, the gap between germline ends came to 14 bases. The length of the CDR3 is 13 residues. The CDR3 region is CATGLHRTDTQYF. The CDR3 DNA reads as TGTGCCACGGGACTCCACCGTACAGATACGCAGTATTTT.